Each of the 26 T cell receptor beta chains below was sequenced from the same sample in a study of response to subunit inactivated influenza vaccine. TCRdb redid the calling of the RT-PCR reads with MiXCR, one entry per CDR3 protein. The sample lists more than 200,000 distinct CDR3 sequences; less than 15% were seen once. Material: non-naive T cells sorted from PBMCs, obtained about 14 days before vaccination. These receptors were taken from a man in his fifties who received an inactivated influenza vaccine.

This clonotype appeared a few times. V and J are TRBV7-2 and TRBJ2-3; D gene uncertain. Germline CDR1 reads SGHTA; CDR2 reads FQGNSA. The CDR3 covers 14 residues. V gave up 1 base and J gave up 4 bases, with 9 bases separating them. The CDR3 protein is CASSLVARSDTQYF. DNA of the CDR3: TGTGCCAGCAGCTTAGTGGCAAGATCAGATACGCAGTATTTT.

This chain links TRBV7-2 with TRBJ2-5, with a tentative D call TRBD2 (6 bases). Per the germline V gene, CDR1 is SGHTA and CDR2 is FQGNSA. Trimming took 1 base from V and 5 from J, leaving 14 bases between them. CDR3 length equals 15 residues. CDR3 bases: TGTGCCAGCAGCTTAGTTTCGGGGGAGTGGGAGACCCAGTACTTC. Translation gives CASSLVSGEWETQYF.

V gene TRBV6-1 combines with J gene TRBJ1-2, with 7 bases matching TRBD1. The V gene's germline CDR1 is MNHNS and CDR2 SASEGT. The V and J ends lost 7 bases and 6 bases, in that order; junction bases with no gene match: 14. The CDR3 totals 15 residues. The CDR3 is CASNMKGGWFDGYTF. CDR3 DNA sequence: TGTGCCAGCAATATGAAAGGGGGCTGGTTCGATGGCTACACCTTC.

The sample holds one count of this clonotype. The rearrangement links TRBV18 to TRBJ2-6; D is undetermined. Deletions cut 1 base from V and 2 bases from J, with 6 bases between. This CDR3 contains 15 residues. The V gene's germline CDR1 is KGHSH and CDR2 LQKENI. In DNA form, the CDR3 reads TGTGCCAGCTCACCACAGGAGCCTGGGGCCAACGTCCTGACTTTC. Protein sequence: CASSPQEPGANVLTF.

This clonotype was counted only a few times. The rearrangement joins TRBV18 to TRBJ2-5; D remains ambiguous. V was cut by 0 bases and J by 1 base, with 24 bases left in between. The CDR3 is 20 amino acids. CDR1 is KGHSH and CDR2 is LQKENI in the germline V gene. The CDR3 loop reads CASSPPRRLGPFPFQETQYF. CDR3 nucleotide sequence: TGTGCCAGCTCACCACCACGCAGGCTAGGACCATTCCCTTTCCAAGAGACCCAGTACTTC.

The chain combines TRBV2 with TRBJ2-1; 8 bases are shared with TRBD2. V gave up 4 bases and J gave up 8 bases; unmatched junction bases: 4. The CDR3 consists of 13 residues. The germline V gene has CDR1 SNHLY and CDR2 FYNNEI. The CDR3 DNA is TGTGCCAGCAGTGTGCGGGGGGCCGATGAGCAGTTCTTC. Translation: CASSVRGADEQFF.

The chain couples TRBV4-1 to TRBJ1-1; possible D gene TRBD1, 6 bases. Germline V gene lookup returns CDR1 MGHRA and CDR2 YSYEKL. V lost 6 bases and J lost 3, with 23 bases in between. The CDR3 is made up of 17 amino acids. For the CDR3, the DNA is TGCGCCAGCAGACCGACAGGACAGAGCCCCATAGACACTGAAGCTTTCTTT. Translation gives CASRPTGQSPIDTEAFF.

V is TRBV2 and J is TRBJ2-6; D is possibly TRBD1 (6 bases). Trimming removed 6 bases at V and 4 bases at J, with 16 bases between. The CDR3 is made up of 16 amino acids. Germline assignment: CDR1 SNHLY and CDR2 FYNNEI. CDR3 in DNA: TGTGCCAGCAGGGAAACAGGGAATGCGGGGGCCAACGTCCTGACTTTC. It is translated as CASRETGNAGANVLTF.

The V gene is TRBV29-1, the J gene TRBJ2-3, with 11 positions matching TRBD1. Trimming at V came to 4 bases and at J to 2 bases, leaving 2 bases not matched to a gene. Germline V lookup: CDR1 SQVTM, CDR2 ANQGSEA. There are 14 residues in the CDR3. For the CDR3, the DNA is TGCAGCGTTGGGACAGGGGGCTTCACAGATACGCAGTATTTT. Translated, it gives CSVGTGGFTDTQYF.

This clonotype turned up a few times. This chain connects TRBV12-3 or TRBV12-4 to TRBJ2-6; D may be TRBD1 (5 bases). The CDR3 has 17 amino acids. V lost 6 bases and J 2 bases, leaving 17 bases between the germline ends. The CDR3: CASRDSPVKAGANVLTF. The CDR3 DNA sequence: TGTGCCAGCAGAGACAGTCCAGTCAAGGCTGGGGCCAACGTCCTGACTTTC.

V usage is TRBV4-3 and J usage is TRBJ2-3, with D possibly TRBD2 on 6 matching bases. This CDR3 spans 15 amino acids. CDR1 is LGHNA and CDR2 is YSLEER in the germline V gene. V gave up 0 bases and J gave up 7 bases, with 14 bases separating them. CDR3 region: CASSQEKDYENTQYF. The CDR3 coding sequence is TGCGCCAGCAGCCAAGAGAAGGACTATGAAAATACGCAGTATTTT.

This clonotype has more than one count but fewer than ten. This chain links TRBV6-1 with TRBJ1-2; 8 nucleotides align to TRBD1. The CDR3 has 14 amino acids. Germline assignment: CDR1 MNHNS and CDR2 SASEGT. V was pared by 5 bases and J by 0 bases, with 2 bases of the junction left unmatched. CDR3 protein: CASSQGAANYGYTF. The CDR3 nucleotides read TGTGCCAGCAGTCAGGGGGCTGCTAACTATGGCTACACCTTC.

This sequence joins TRBV10-3 and TRBJ2-7; 7 bases are shared with TRBD1. Germline assignment: CDR1 ENHRY and CDR2 SYGVKD. The trim removed 3 bases at V and 1 base at J, leaving 3 bases unmatched. CDR3 length: 14 residues. The CDR3 region is CAISDVGQSYEQYF. CDR3 in DNA: TGTGCCATCAGTGATGTGGGACAGTCCTACGAGCAGTACTTC.

The chain combines TRBV7-9 with TRBJ1-5, with D possibly TRBD1 on 5 matching bases. CDR1 is SEHNR, CDR2 FQNEAQ, per germline (reference sequence). The CDR3 is 13 residues long. Trimming stripped 2 bases from V and 10 bases from J, with 12 bases between. The CDR3 region is CASSLKGLNPQHF. CDR3 coding DNA: TGTGCCAGCAGCTTAAAGGGGTTGAATCCCCAGCATTTT.

This clonotype came up a few times. The genes are TRBV14 and TRBJ2-2; D remains ambiguous. Trimming pared 2 bases from V and 4 bases from J, leaving 8 bases between. In germline, CDR1 is SGHDN, CDR2 FVKESK. This CDR3 spans 14 amino acids. The CDR3 nucleotides are TGTGCCAGCAGCCAACTGGAGTTCACCGGGGAGCTGTTTTTT. It codes for CASSQLEFTGELFF. The full variable domain, completed using reference TRBV14 and TRBJ2-2, is EAGVTQFPSHSVIEKGQTVTLRCDPISGHDNLYWYRRVMGKEIKFLLHFVKESKQDESGMPNNRFLAERTGGTYSTLKVQPAELEDSGVYFCASSQLEFTGELFFGEGSRLTVL.

This clonotype was counted a few times. The V gene is TRBV27, the J gene TRBJ2-7; either TRBD1 or TRBD2 may fit D (5 bases each). The CDR3 has 12 amino acids. Germline V lookup: CDR1 MNHEY, CDR2 SMNVEV (reference sequence). Trimming took off 3 bases at V and 6 bases at J, with 9 bases between the two ends. CDR3 coding DNA: TGTGCCAGCAGTTTTGGTGGGGGCGAGCAGTACTTC. It encodes CASSFGGGEQYF.

This clonotype has ten or more counts. This chain joins TRBV3-1 and TRBJ1-2; TRBD1 matches at 8 bases. The CDR3 sequence is 15 residues long. The ends lost 5 bases at V and 3 bases at J; junction bases unmatched: 8. Per germline, CDR1 LGHDT and CDR2 YNNKEL (reference sequence). CDR3 residues: CASSNPGQAHYGYTF. CDR3 DNA: TGTGCCAGCAGCAATCCGGGACAGGCCCACTATGGCTACACCTTC. Based on the CDR3 plus reference TRBV3-1 and TRBJ1-2, the full variable domain is DTAVSQTPKYLVTQMGNDKSIKCEQNLGHDTMYWYKQDSKKFLKIMFSYNNKELIINETVPNRFSPKSPDKAHLNLHINSLELGDSAVYFCASSNPGQAHYGYTFGSGTRLTVV.

At least ten counts were recorded for this clonotype. This rearrangement joins TRBV6-1 to TRBJ1-6; 9 bases match TRBD1. Germline loops: CDR1 MNHNS, CDR2 SASEGT. The length of the CDR3 is 14 residues. With V trimmed by 6 bases and J by 6 bases, 3 bases remained unmatched. This CDR3 is CASRPGQGNSPLHF. The DNA of the CDR3 is TGTGCCAGCAGGCCGGGACAGGGTAATTCACCCCTCCACTTT.

This chain joins TRBV4-1 and TRBJ2-1, with 7 bases lining up with TRBD2. V shed 4 bases, J shed 6 bases, and the junction held 9 bases outside the gene matches. Germline V lookup: CDR1 MGHRA, CDR2 YSYEKL. This CDR3 has 15 amino acids. The CDR3 sequence: CASSPTSTVFNEQFF. The CDR3 nucleotides are TGCGCCAGCAGCCCGACTAGCACAGTTTTCAATGAGCAGTTCTTC.

The chain uses TRBV11-2 and TRBJ2-1; D might be TRBD2 (5 bases). Germline V gives CDR1 SGHAT, CDR2 FQNNGV. V was trimmed by 0 bases and J by 4 bases, leaving 16 bases between them. This CDR3 is built from 17 residues. CDR3 in DNA: TGTGCCAGCAGCTTAGAAGTCCGGGGTTCCCTATACAATGAGCAGTTCTTC. Residues: CASSLEVRGSLYNEQFF.

Of note for this clonotype: At one end the junction does not follow the germline gene, possibly because of a read error. The J gene is TRBJ2-5, the V gene TRBV12-3 or TRBV12-4; TRBD2 aligns across 8 bases. The CDR3 length is 13 residues. The CDR3 coding sequence is TGTGCCAGCAGTTTACTCCAGCGGGAGACCCACTACTTC. Translated, it gives CASSLLQRETHYF.

This clonotype was recorded many times. The chain joins TRBV7-8 to TRBJ2-3; D not certain. Germline V gives CDR1 SGHVS, CDR2 FQNEAQ. V was pared by 5 bases and J by 1 base, with 4 bases between. The CDR3 has 12 amino acids. CDR3 bases: TGTGCCAGCAGCAGCGGCACAGATACGCAGTATTTT. This gives the protein CASSSGTDTQYF.

The chain uses TRBV4-3 and TRBJ2-2; 10 nucleotides line up with TRBD1. Germline V gene lookup returns CDR1 LGHNA and CDR2 YSLEER. J lost 6 bases, V lost 0 bases, and 7 bases had no gene match. The CDR3 consists of 17 residues. The CDR3 region has the DNA TGCGCCAGCAGCCAAGATTTGTGGGACAGGGGCCCCGGGGAGCTGTTTTTT. Its translation is CASSQDLWDRGPGELFF.

Ten or more counts support this clonotype. CDR3 loop: CSAYYRETQYF. The CDR3 bases are TGCAGTGCCTACTACCGGGAGACCCAGTACTTC. The J gene is TRBJ2-5, the V gene TRBV20-1, with no clear D. The CDR3 totals 11 residues. Trimming removed 6 bases at V and 5 bases at J, with 10 bases between. Looked up from germline, CDR1 is DFQATT and CDR2 is SNEGSKA (reference sequence).

This clonotype was counted at least ten times. V and J are TRBV5-1 and TRBJ1-6; D gene uncertain. The CDR3 is made up of 14 amino acids. Germline V CDR1 and CDR2: SGHRS, YFSETQ. V shed 2 bases and J shed 10 bases, with 13 bases lying between them. The CDR3 nucleotides are TGCGCCAGCAGCTTAAGAGGGTTGAACTCACCCCTCCACTTT. Amino acid sequence: CASSLRGLNSPLHF.

This clonotype showed up many times. This sequence joins TRBV5-6 and TRBJ2-5; TRBD1 is a possible D gene (6 bases). V lost 0 bases, J lost 2 bases, and 23 bases lay in between. Germline V CDR1 and CDR2: SGHDT, YYEEEE. This CDR3 has 19 amino acids. The CDR3 spells CASSLDRDTHRPAQETQYF. Written as DNA, the CDR3 is TGTGCCAGCAGCTTGGATCGGGACACGCACCGCCCAGCTCAAGAGACCCAGTACTTC. Looking up the rest from reference TRBV5-6 and TRBJ2-5 gives the full variable domain: DAGVTQSPTHLIKTRGQQVTLRCSPKSGHDTVSWYQQALGQGPQFIFQYYEEEERQRGNFPDRFSGHQFPNYSSELNVNALLLGDSALYLCASSLDRDTHRPAQETQYFGPGTRLLVL.